These 16 T cell receptor beta chains originate from one sample sequenced in a study of T cells in Graves' hyperthyroidism and ophthalmopathy. Amplified TCR beta CDR3 regions came from RNA transcripts. An initial round of RT-PCR targeting the TCR CDR3 relied on the HTBI primer set. TCRdb itself ran the multiplex PCR reads through MiXCR, one entry per CDR3 protein. The sample has 600,000 to 700,000 distinct CDR3 sequences; roughly 15% are singletons. Sequencing was carried out using blood. Source of these receptors: a woman between 40 and 50 years old with Graves' ophthalmopathy.

This clonotype was observed at least ten times. V gene TRBV20-1 combines with J gene TRBJ2-7; possibly TRBD1 for D (5 bases). CDR3 length: 14 residues. Deletions cut 5 bases from V and 3 bases from J, with 17 bases between. Germline assignment: CDR1 DFQATT and CDR2 SNEGSKA (reference sequence). CDR3 in DNA: TGCAGTGCTTCCTCACCCAAAGACAGCTACGAGCAGTACTTC. Protein product: CSASSPKDSYEQYF.

The table lists this clonotype with a few counts. The genes are TRBV11-2 and TRBJ2-7, with 15 bases that match TRBD2. V shed 5 bases and J 5 bases; nucleotides not matched to a gene: 10. Germline V gene lookup returns CDR1 SGHAT and CDR2 FQNNGV. The CDR3 runs to 17 residues. Here the CDR3 DNA reads TGTGCCAGCAGCCCACCGGGACTAGCGGGAGGTCAGGACGAGCAGTACTTC. The encoded protein is CASSPPGLAGGQDEQYF.

The chain carries TRBV28 and TRBJ1-5, with TRBD1 as a possible D gene (6 bases). The CDR3 is made up of 13 amino acids. V was cut by 9 bases and J by 6 bases, with 15 bases left in between. The germline CDR1 and CDR2 sequences are MDHEN and SYDVKM. CDR3 amino acids: CASISGAVQPQHF. Here the CDR3 DNA reads TGTGCCAGTATCTCGGGGGCCGTTCAGCCCCAGCATTTT.

This clonotype was recorded at least ten times. J is TRBJ2-7 and V is TRBV28; TRBD2 matches 12 bases. The germline V gene encodes CDR1 MDHEN and CDR2 SYDVKM. This CDR3 has 18 amino acids. Trimming cost V 5 bases and J 0 bases; bases outside gene matches: 11. CDR3 region: CASSLYPGTSGSSYEQYF. The CDR3 DNA sequence: TGTGCCAGCAGTCTCTATCCCGGGACTAGCGGGTCCTCCTACGAGCAGTACTTC.

The chain uses TRBV29-1 and TRBJ2-7; D not resolved. The CDR3 is 13 residues long. V was trimmed by 5 bases and J by 0 bases, leaving 11 bases between them. Germline V CDR1 and CDR2: SQVTM, ANQGSEA. In nucleotides, the CDR3 is TGCAGCGTTCTTGAAAGGTCCTCCTACGAGCAGTACTTC. Amino acid sequence: CSVLERSSYEQYF.

This clonotype was counted ten times or more. The chain carries TRBV6-5 and TRBJ1-1; D unclear. The CDR3 length is 11 residues. Trimming removed 8 bases at V and 5 bases at J, with 9 bases between. Germline V gene sequence: CDR1 MNHEY, CDR2 SVGAGI. The chain's CDR3 is CASGKGTEAFF. The CDR3 nucleotides are TGTGCCAGCGGAAAAGGGACTGAAGCTTTCTTT.

This clonotype was observed a few times. The rearrangement links TRBV3-1 to TRBJ1-1; D unclear. The CDR3 is made up of 11 amino acids. V lost 6 bases to trimming and J lost 5 bases, with 7 bases between them. CDR1 is LGHDT and CDR2 is YNNKEL in the germline V gene (reference sequence). The CDR3 nucleotides read TGTGCCAGCAGTCAATCGACTGAAGCTTTCTTT. Encoded protein: CASSQSTEAFF.

V gene TRBV5-1 combines with J gene TRBJ2-5; a weak D match, TRBD2 (5 bases). CDR1 is SGHRS and CDR2 is YFSETQ in the germline V gene. CDR3 size: 14 residues. V was trimmed by 6 bases and J by 2 bases, leaving 14 bases between them. The CDR3 DNA reads as TGCGCCAGCACTTCTGGACTGATTCAAGAGACCCAGTACTTC. It codes for CASTSGLIQETQYF.

Ten or more counts support this clonotype. The CDR3 here is CASSALEGVNSPLHF. The DNA for the CDR3 is TGTGCCAGCAGCGCTCTGGAGGGGGTAAATTCACCCCTCCACTTT. The chain carries TRBV12-3 or TRBV12-4 and TRBJ1-6, with D perhaps matching TRBD1 (6 bases). The CDR3 is 15 residues long. V was trimmed by 6 bases and J by 7 bases, leaving 16 bases between them.

This clonotype was recorded at least ten times. This rearrangement joins TRBV28 to TRBJ2-5; TRBD1 agrees at 8 bases. V lost 7 bases to trimming and J lost 9 bases; unmatched junction nucleotides: 16. The CDR3 is 15 amino acids. CDR1 and CDR2 (germline): MDHEN, SYDVKM. The CDR3 region is CASKGQGQRTGAQYF. The CDR3 nucleotides are TGTGCCAGCAAAGGACAGGGACAACGAACAGGGGCCCAGTACTTC.

This clonotype has a count of ten or more. V gene TRBV30 combines with J gene TRBJ2-7, with 8 positions matching TRBD2. The J segment lost 2 bases and the V segment lost 0 bases, leaving 0 bases of the junction unmatched. The V gene's germline CDR1 is GTSNPN and CDR2 SVGIG (reference sequence). CDR3 length: 13 amino acids. The CDR3 bases are TGTGCCTGGAGTGTAGCGGGAGCCTACGAGCAGTACTTC. It specifies CAWSVAGAYEQYF.

The CDR3, as DNA: TGCAGCGTTGGGGAAACACTTCTCACAGATACGCAGTATTTT. This translates into CSVGETLLTDTQYF. The chain employs TRBV29-1 and TRBJ2-3; no reliable D call. This CDR3 spans 14 amino acids. The V and J ends lost 4 bases and 2 bases respectively, with 13 bases between them. CDR1 and CDR2 from the germline V gene are SQVTM and ANQGSEA.

This clonotype appeared many times. The chain uses TRBV28 and TRBJ2-7; 7 bases map to TRBD1. CDR3 length: 15 residues. Germline CDR1 and CDR2: MDHEN and SYDVKM. The V and J ends lost 5 bases and 4 bases, in that order; junction bases with no gene match: 11. For the CDR3, the DNA is TGTGCCAGCAGTCAACAGGGGATTGTGATGTACGAGCAGTACTTC. Translated, it gives CASSQQGIVMYEQYF.

This clonotype was detected ten times or more. V usage is TRBV27 and J usage is TRBJ2-5; possibly TRBD1 or TRBD2 for D (5 bases each). The V end lost 5 bases, the J end lost 2 bases, and 15 bases lay between the germline ends. The CDR3 runs 15 residues. The germline CDR1 and CDR2 sequences are MNHEY and SMNVEV (reference sequence). The DNA of the CDR3 is TGTGCCAGCAGTCCCCCCGGGGACGGACAAGAGACCCAGTACTTC. This sequence encodes CASSPPGDGQETQYF.

DNA of the CDR3: TGCAGTGCTAGAGTTACAGGGCCTAACTATGGCTACACCTTC. It specifies CSARVTGPNYGYTF. The chain employs TRBV20-1 and TRBJ1-2, with D perhaps matching TRBD1 (6 bases). Trimming left V 1 base short and J 0 bases short, with 9 bases between. This CDR3 comprises 14 residues. Germline loops: CDR1 DFQATT, CDR2 SNEGSKA (reference sequence).

This clonotype was counted a few times. This rearrangement joins TRBV27 to TRBJ2-7; 7 bases agree with TRBD1. V shed 2 bases, J shed 4 bases, and the junction held 8 bases outside the gene matches. This CDR3 region has 15 residues. Looked up from germline, CDR1 is MNHEY and CDR2 is SMNVEV (reference sequence). DNA of the CDR3: TGTGCCAGCAGTTTAACAACAGGGGTGGAGTACGAGCAGTACTTC. Residues: CASSLTTGVEYEQYF.